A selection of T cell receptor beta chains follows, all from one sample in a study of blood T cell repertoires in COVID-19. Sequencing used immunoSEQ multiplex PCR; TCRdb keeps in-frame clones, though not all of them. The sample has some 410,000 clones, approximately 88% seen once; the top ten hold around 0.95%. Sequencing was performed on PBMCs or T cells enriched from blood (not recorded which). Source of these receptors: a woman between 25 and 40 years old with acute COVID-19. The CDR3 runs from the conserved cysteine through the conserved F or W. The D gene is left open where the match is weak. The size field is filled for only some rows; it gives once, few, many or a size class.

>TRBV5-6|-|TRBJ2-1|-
CASSLSDREDEQFF
TGTGCCAGCAGCTTGTCTGACAGGGAGGATGAGCAGTTCTTC
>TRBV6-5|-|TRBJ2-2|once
CASSYMTVPNTGELFF
TGTGCCAGCAGTTACATGACAGTACCGAACACCGGGGAGCTGTTTTTT
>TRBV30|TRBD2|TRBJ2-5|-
CAWSGTSGAYQETQYF
TGTGCCTGGAGTGGGACTAGCGGAGCGTACCAAGAGACCCAGTACTTC
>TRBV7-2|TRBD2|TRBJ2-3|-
CASSRGTSGGGTTDTQYF
TGTGCCAGCAGCCGCGGGACTAGCGGGGGGGGAACTACAGATACGCAGTATTTT
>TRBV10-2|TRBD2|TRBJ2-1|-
CASSEFGGEQFF
TGCGCCAGCAGTGAGTTCGGGGGGGAGCAGTTCTTC
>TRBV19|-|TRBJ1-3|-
CASSIDSRSGNTIYF
TGTGCCAGTAGTATCGACTCCCGCTCTGGAAACACCATATATTTT
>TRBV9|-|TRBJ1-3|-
CASSVVPTVGGNTIYF
TGTGCCAGCAGCGTAGTCCCGACAGTAGGGGGAAACACCATATATTTT
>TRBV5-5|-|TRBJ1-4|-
CASSLRTPGGEKLFF
TGTGCCAGCAGCCTTCGGACACCCGGGGGGGAAAAACTGTTTTTT
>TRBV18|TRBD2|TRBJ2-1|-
CASSQPSGVYNEQFF
TGTGCCAGCTCCCAACCCAGCGGGGTTTACAATGAGCAGTTCTTC
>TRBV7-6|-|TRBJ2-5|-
CASSLESPTAKPGTSGETQYF
TGTGCCAGCAGCTTAGAATCCCCGACAGCAAAACCGGGAACGAGCGGGGAGACCCAGTACTTC
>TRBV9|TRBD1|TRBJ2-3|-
CASSDRGTFSDTQYF
TGTGCCAGCAGCGACAGGGGGACTTTTTCAGATACGCAGTATTTT
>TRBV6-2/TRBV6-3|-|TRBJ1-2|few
CASSTPREYGYTF
TGTGCCAGCAGTACCCCTCGGGAGTATGGCTACACCTTC
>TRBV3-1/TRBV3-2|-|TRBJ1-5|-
CASSQSGQVDQPQHF
TGTGCCAGCAGCCAATCAGGGCAAGTAGATCAGCCCCAGCATTTT
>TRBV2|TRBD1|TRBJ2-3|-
CASRQGPYTDTQYF
TGTGCCAGCCGACAGGGGCCTTACACAGATACGCAGTATTTT
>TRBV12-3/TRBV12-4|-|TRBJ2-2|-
CASTPGTGELFF
TGTGCCAGCACCCCAGGGACCGGGGAGCTGTTTTTT
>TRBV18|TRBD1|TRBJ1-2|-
CASSQSGQGARGYTF
TGTGCCAGCTCACAATCGGGACAGGGGGCCAGAGGCTACACCTTC
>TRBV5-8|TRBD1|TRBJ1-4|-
CASTRLGGYPNEKLFF
TGTGCCAGCACCCGGTTAGGGGGCTACCCTAATGAAAAACTGTTTTTT
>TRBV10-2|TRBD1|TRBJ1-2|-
CASSETAGTDYYGYTF
TGCGCCAGCAGTGAGACGGCCGGGACAGATTACTATGGCTACACCTTC
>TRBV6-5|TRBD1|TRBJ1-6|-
CASTRGTGYNSPLHF
TGTGCCAGCACTCGCGGGACAGGGTATAATTCACCCCTCCACTTT
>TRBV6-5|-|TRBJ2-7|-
CASGPHIRDTYEQYF
TGTGCCAGCGGCCCCCATATCAGGGATACCTACGAGCAGTACTTC
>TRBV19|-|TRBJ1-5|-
CASSIDRDGQPQHF
TGTGCCAGTAGTATAGACAGGGATGGTCAGCCCCAGCATTTT
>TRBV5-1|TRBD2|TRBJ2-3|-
CASSTSRGAKDTQYF
TGCGCCAGCAGCACGTCGCGGGGGGCGAAAGATACGCAGTATTTT
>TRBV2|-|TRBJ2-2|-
CASRTSQGSGELFF
TGTGCCAGCAGGACGTCACAGGGCTCCGGGGAGCTGTTTTTT
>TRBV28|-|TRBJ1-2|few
CASHLPGGSNYGYTF
TGTGCCAGCCATCTTCCCGGGGGTTCTAACTATGGCTACACCTTC
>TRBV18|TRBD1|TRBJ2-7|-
CASSPTGTGSYEQYF
TGTGCCAGCTCACCGACCGGGACAGGGTCCTACGAGCAGTACTTC
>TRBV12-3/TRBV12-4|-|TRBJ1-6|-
CASKDSLNSPLHF
TGTGCCAGTAAGGACAGCCTTAATTCACCCCTCCACTTT
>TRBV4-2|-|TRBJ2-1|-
CASSQDVGLGQFF
TGTGCCAGCAGCCAAGATGTTGGGCTGGGGCAGTTCTTC
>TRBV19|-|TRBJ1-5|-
CASSIDTTSPQPQHF
TGTGCCAGTAGTATAGATACGACAAGCCCTCAGCCCCAGCATTTT
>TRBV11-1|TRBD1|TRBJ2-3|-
CASSLGQGVTTDTQYF
TGTGCCAGCAGCCTAGGACAGGGAGTGACGACAGATACGCAGTATTTT
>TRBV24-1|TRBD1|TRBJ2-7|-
CATSDPGQNEQYF
TGTGCCACCAGTGATCCGGGACAGAACGAGCAGTACTTC
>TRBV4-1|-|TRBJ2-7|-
CASSPQVSRNPYEQYF
TGCGCCAGCAGCCCTCAAGTATCCAGGAACCCCTACGAGCAGTACTTC
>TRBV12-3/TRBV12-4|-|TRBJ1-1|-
CASSLTGLGEAFF
TGTGCCAGCAGTTTGACGGGTCTAGGTGAAGCTTTCTTT
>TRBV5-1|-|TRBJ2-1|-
CASSLVGATYNEQFF
TGCGCCAGCAGCTTGGTGGGGGCCACCTACAATGAGCAGTTCTTC
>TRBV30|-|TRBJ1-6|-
CAWTGQYNSPLHF
TGTGCCTGGACTGGTCAGTATAATTCACCCCTCCACTTT
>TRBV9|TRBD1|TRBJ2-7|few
CASSVGGGPYEQYF
TGTGCCAGCAGCGTAGGAGGGGGCCCGTACGAGCAGTACTTC
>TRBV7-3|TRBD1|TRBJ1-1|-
CASSLPGTGNTEAFF
TGTGCCAGCAGCCTGCCCGGGACAGGGAACACTGAAGCTTTCTTT